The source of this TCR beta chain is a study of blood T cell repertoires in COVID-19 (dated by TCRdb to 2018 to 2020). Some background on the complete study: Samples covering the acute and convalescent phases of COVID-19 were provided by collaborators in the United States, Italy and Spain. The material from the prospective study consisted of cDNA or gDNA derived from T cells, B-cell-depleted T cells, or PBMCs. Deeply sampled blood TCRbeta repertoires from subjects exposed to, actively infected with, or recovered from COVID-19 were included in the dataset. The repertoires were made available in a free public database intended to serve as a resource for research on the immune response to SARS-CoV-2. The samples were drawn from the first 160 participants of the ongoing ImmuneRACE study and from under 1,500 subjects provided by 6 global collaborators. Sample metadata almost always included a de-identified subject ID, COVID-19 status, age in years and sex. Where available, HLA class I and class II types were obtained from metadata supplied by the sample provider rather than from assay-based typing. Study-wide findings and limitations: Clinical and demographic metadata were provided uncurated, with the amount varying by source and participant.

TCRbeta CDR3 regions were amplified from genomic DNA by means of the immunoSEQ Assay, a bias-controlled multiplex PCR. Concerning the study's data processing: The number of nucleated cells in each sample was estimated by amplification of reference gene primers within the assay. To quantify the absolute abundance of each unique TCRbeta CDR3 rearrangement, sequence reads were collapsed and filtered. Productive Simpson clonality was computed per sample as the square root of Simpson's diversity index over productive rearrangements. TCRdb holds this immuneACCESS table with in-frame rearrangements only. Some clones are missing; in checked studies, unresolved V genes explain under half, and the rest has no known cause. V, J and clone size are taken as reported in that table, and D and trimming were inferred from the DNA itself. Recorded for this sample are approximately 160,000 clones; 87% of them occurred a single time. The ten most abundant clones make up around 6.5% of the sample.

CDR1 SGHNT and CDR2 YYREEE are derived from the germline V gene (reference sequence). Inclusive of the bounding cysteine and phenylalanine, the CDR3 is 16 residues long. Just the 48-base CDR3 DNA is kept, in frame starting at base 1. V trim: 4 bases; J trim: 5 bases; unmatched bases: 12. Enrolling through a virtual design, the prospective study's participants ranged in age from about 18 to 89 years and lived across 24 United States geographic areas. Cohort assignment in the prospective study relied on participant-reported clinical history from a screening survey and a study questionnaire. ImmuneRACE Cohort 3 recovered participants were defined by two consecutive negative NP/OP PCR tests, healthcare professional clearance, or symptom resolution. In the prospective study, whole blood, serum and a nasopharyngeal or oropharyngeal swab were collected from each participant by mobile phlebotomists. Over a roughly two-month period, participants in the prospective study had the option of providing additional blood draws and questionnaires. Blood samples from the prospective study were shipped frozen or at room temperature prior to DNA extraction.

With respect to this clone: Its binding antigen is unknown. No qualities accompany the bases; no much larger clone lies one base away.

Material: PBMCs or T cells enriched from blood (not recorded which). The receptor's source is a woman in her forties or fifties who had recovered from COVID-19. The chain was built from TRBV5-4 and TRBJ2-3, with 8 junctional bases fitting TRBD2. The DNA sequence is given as TGTGCCAGCAGCCGGGGGGGAGCGGGGATTGGAGATACGCAGTATTTT. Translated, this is CASSRGGAGIGDTQYF. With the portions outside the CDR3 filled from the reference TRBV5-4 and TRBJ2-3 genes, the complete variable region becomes ETGVTQSPTHLIKTRGQQVTLRCSSQSGHNTVSWYQQALGQGPQFIFQYYREEENGRGNFPPRFSGLQFPNYSSELNVNALELDDSALYLCASSRGGAGIGDTQYFGPGTRLTVL.